What follows are 11 T cell receptor beta chains derived from one specimen sequenced in a study of T cells in Graves' hyperthyroidism and ophthalmopathy. The TCR beta CDR3 regions underwent amplification using RNA transcripts as the source. Using the HTBI primer set, a first-round RT-PCR was run on the TCR CDR3. TCRdb passed the multiplex PCR reads through MiXCR, listing each CDR3 protein once. The sample lists approximately 620,000 distinct CDR3 sequences; approximately 15% were seen once. Sequencing was done on a sample of blood. All receptors derive from a woman aged 35 to 49 with Graves' ophthalmopathy.

This clonotype was recorded at least ten times. The chain uses TRBV5-1 and TRBJ2-1; 7 nucleotides align to TRBD2. Germline loops: CDR1 SGHRS, CDR2 YFSETQ. The J segment lost 5 bases and the V segment lost 0 bases, leaving 5 bases of the junction unmatched. The CDR3 loop spans 15 amino acids. The CDR3 sequence: CASSLGLAVNNEQFF. The CDR3 bases are TGCGCCAGCAGCTTGGGGCTAGCGGTTAACAATGAGCAGTTCTTC.

This clonotype was found a few times. The chain employs TRBV3-1 and TRBJ2-5, with D possibly being TRBD1 or TRBD2 (5 bases each). V dropped 7 bases and J dropped 0 bases, with 21 bases sitting between them. Germline values: CDR1 LGHDT, CDR2 YNNKEL (reference sequence). The CDR3 length is 17 residues. CDR3 in amino acids: CASNLRGGGYYQETQYF. In nucleotides, the CDR3 is TGTGCCAGCAACTTGAGGGGTGGAGGATACTACCAAGAGACCCAGTACTTC.

This clonotype showed up many times. The chain uses TRBV5-1 and TRBJ2-2, with D unclear. Germline assignment: CDR1 SGHRS and CDR2 YFSETQ. The V gene lost 0 bases and the J gene lost 7 bases, with 10 bases spanning the gap. This CDR3 is built from 14 residues. Here the CDR3 DNA reads TGCGCCAGCAGCTTGGTTGCAGATGGCGGGGAGCTGTTTTTT. Encoded protein: CASSLVADGGELFF.

The V gene is TRBV19, the J gene TRBJ2-1; no firm D call. The CDR3 has 14 amino acids. Germline loops: CDR1 LNHDA, CDR2 SQIVND (reference sequence). The germline V and J ends were trimmed by 7 bases and 7 bases, with 17 bases remaining between them. CDR3: CASIHAAPRNEQFF. The CDR3 nucleotides are TGTGCCAGTATTCACGCCGCGCCCAGGAATGAGCAGTTCTTC.

This clonotype was detected only a few times. This rearrangement joins TRBV2 to TRBJ2-5; the D gene is possibly TRBD2 (6 bases). Trimming pared 7 bases from V and 5 bases from J, leaving 20 bases between. This CDR3 has 15 residues. Germline-derived CDR1 and CDR2 are SNHLY and FYNNEI. The CDR3 sequence is CASIGGSSYYETQYF. The CDR3 DNA follows: TGTGCCAGCATCGGGGGATCTTCCTACTACGAGACCCAGTACTTC.

This clonotype was counted many times. This CDR3 reads CASSLTSGSWVRQYF. The CDR3 region has the DNA TGTGCCAGCAGTCTCACATCAGGGTCTTGGGTGAGGCAGTACTTC. V is TRBV28 and J is TRBJ2-7; TRBD1 might be the D (5 bases). Trimming stripped 5 bases from V and 9 bases from J, with 23 bases between. Per germline, CDR1 MDHEN and CDR2 SYDVKM. This CDR3 contains 15 residues.

The CDR3 protein is CASRPPGQGGIWAQHF. DNA of the CDR3: TGTGCCAGTAGACCCCCGGGACAGGGAGGAATTTGGGCCCAGCATTTT. This sequence joins TRBV19 and TRBJ1-5, with 9 bases that match TRBD1. In germline, CDR1 is LNHDA, CDR2 SQIVND (reference sequence). The trim removed 6 bases at V and 11 bases at J, leaving 17 bases unmatched. The CDR3 has 16 residues.

This chain connects TRBV5-1 to TRBJ1-1; D uncertain. The CDR3 totals 12 residues. V was cut by 2 bases and J by 4 bases, with 6 bases left in between. Germline V lookup: CDR1 SGHRS, CDR2 YFSETQ. CDR3 amino acids: CASSFAVTEAFF. CDR3 sequence (DNA): TGCGCCAGCAGCTTTGCGGTCACTGAAGCTTTCTTT.

The chain has TRBV12-3 or TRBV12-4 and TRBJ2-5, with 12 bases matching TRBD2. The CDR3 has 15 amino acids. V lost 6 bases, J lost 5 bases, and 7 bases stayed unmatched. CDR3 amino acids: CASSLTSGSSETQYF. The CDR3 DNA is TGTGCCAGCAGCCTGACTAGCGGGAGTTCCGAGACCCAGTACTTC.

The V gene is TRBV19, the J gene TRBJ2-2, with 7 positions matching TRBD1. The V segment lost 6 bases and the J segment 1 base; nucleotides outside the gene matches: 5. The CDR3 has 15 residues. Looked up from germline, CDR1 is LNHDA and CDR2 is SQIVND (reference sequence). Here the CDR3 reads CASRSGQRNTGELFF. CDR3 in DNA: TGTGCCAGTAGATCGGGACAGAGGAACACCGGGGAGCTGTTTTTT.

The J gene is TRBJ2-5, the V gene TRBV7-9; 9 bases line up with TRBD1. Trimming removed 4 bases from V and 5 bases from J; junction bases left unmatched: 11. Germline V gene data show CDR1 as SEHNR and CDR2 as FQNEAQ (reference sequence). The CDR3 contains 16 residues. CDR3 sequence reads: CASSSRPGQGWETQYF. The CDR3 region has the DNA TGTGCCAGCAGCTCACGGCCGGGACAGGGATGGGAGACCCAGTACTTC.